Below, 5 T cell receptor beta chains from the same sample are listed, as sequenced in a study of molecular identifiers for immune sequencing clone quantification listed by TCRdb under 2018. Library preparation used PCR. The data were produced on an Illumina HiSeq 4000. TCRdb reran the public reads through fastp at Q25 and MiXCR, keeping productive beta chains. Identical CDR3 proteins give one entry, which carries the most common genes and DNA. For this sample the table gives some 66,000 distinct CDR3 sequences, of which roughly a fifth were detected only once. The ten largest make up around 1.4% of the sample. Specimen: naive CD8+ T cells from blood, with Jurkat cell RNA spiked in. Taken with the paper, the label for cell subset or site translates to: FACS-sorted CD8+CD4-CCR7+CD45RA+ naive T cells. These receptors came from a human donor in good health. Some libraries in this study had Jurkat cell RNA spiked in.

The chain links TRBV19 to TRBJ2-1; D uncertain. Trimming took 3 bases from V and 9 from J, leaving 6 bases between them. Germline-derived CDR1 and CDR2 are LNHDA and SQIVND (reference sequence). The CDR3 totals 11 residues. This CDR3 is CASSIPGEQFF. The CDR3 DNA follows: TGTGCCAGTAGTATCCCGGGTGAGCAGTTCTTC. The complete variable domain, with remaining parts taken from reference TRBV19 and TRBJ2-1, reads DGGITQSPKYLFRKEGQNVTLSCEQNLNHDAMYWYRQDPGQGLRLIYYSQIVNDFQKGDIAEGYSVSREKKESFPLTVTSAQKNPTAFYLCASSIPGEQFFGPGTRLTVL.

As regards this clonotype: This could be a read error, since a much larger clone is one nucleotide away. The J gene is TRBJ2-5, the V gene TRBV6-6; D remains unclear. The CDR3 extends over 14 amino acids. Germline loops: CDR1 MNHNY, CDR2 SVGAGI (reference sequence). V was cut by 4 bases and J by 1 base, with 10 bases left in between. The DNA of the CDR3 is TGTGCCAGCAGTTGCACAGCACCCCAAGAGACCCAGTACTTC. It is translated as CASSCTAPQETQYF.

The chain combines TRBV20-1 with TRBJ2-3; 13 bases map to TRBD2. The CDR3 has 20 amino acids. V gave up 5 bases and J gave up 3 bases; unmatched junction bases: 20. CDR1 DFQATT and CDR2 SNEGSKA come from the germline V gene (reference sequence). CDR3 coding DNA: TGCAGTGCTCCTCCACGGGACCCCGAAACTAGCGGGAGGGTAACAGATACGCAGTATTTT. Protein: CSAPPRDPETSGRVTDTQYF.

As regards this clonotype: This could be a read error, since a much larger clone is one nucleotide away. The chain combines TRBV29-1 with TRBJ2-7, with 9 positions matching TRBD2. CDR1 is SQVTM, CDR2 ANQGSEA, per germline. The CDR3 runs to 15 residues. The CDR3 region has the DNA TGCAGCGTTGAAGTTAGCGGGGGAGTCACCTACGGGCAGTACTTC. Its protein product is CSVEVSGGVTYGQYF.

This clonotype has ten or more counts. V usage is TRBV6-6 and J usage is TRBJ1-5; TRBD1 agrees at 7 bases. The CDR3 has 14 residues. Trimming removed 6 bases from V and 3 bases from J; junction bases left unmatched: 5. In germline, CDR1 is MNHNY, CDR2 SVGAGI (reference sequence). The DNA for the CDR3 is TGTGCCAGCAGCCTCGGGACAGTCAATCAGCCCCAGCATTTT. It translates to CASSLGTVNQPQHF.